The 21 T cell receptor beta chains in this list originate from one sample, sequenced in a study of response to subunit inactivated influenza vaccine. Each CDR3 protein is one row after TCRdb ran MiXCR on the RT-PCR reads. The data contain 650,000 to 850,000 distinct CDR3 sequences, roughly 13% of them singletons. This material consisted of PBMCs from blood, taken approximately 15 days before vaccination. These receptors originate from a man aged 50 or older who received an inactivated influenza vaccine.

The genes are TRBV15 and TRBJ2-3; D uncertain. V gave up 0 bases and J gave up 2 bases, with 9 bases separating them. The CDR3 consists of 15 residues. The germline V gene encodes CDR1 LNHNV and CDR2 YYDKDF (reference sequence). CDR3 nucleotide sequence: TGTGCCACCAGCAGAGACCTGACTTACACAGATACGCAGTATTTT. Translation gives CATSRDLTYTDTQYF.

CDR3 bases: TGTGCCAGCAACAGTCCAACTTCTCCCTACGAGCAGTACTTC. Encoded protein: CASNSPTSPYEQYF. The rearrangement uses TRBV7-6 and TRBJ2-7, with D hard to call. V was pared by 7 bases and J by 2 bases, with 15 bases between. The CDR3 is 14 amino acids. Germline V gene lookup returns CDR1 SGHVS and CDR2 FNYEAQ.

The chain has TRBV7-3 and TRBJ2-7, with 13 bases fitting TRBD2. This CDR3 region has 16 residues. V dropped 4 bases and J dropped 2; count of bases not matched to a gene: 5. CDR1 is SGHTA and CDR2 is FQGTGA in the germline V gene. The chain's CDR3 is CASSSATSGRAYEQYF. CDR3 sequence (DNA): TGTGCCAGCAGCTCAGCTACTAGCGGGAGGGCCTACGAGCAGTACTTC.

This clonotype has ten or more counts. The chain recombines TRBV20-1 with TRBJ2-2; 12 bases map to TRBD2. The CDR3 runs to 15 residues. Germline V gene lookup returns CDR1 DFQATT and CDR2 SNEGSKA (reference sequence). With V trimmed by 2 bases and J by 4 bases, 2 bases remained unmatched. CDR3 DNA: TGCAGTGCTAGACTAGCGGGAGGGCCCACCGGGGAGCTGTTTTTT. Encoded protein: CSARLAGGPTGELFF.

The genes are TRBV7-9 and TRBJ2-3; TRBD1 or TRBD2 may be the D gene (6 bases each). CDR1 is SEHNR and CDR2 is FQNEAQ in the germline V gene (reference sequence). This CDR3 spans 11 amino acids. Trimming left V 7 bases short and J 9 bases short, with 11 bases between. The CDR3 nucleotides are TGTGCCAGCACGATAGGGGGGACGCAGTATTTT. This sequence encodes CASTIGGTQYF.

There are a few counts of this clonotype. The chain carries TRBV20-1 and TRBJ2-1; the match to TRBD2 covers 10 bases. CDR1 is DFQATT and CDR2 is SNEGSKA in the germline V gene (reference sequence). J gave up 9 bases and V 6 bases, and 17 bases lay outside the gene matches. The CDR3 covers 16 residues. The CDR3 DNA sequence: TGCAGTGCCGAACCCGCCCTAGCGGGAGTCGGTACTGAGCAGTTCTTC. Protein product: CSAEPALAGVGTEQFF.

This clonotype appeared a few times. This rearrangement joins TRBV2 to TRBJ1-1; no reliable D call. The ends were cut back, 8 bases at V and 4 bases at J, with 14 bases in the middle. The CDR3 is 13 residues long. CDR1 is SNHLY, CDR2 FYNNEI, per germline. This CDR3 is CASASSWGTEAFF. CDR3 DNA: TGTGCCAGCGCCTCCTCGTGGGGCACTGAAGCTTTCTTT.

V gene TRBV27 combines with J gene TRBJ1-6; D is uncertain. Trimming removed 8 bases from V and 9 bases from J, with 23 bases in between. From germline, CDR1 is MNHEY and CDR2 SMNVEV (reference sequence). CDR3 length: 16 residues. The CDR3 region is CASGSGGLGEGSPLHF. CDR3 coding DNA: TGTGCCAGCGGATCCGGAGGCCTAGGTGAGGGTTCACCCCTCCACTTT.

CDR3 protein: CSARDREGTGVEQYF. CDR3 bases: TGCAGTGCTAGAGATCGGGAAGGGACAGGGGTGGAGCAGTACTTC. This rearrangement joins TRBV20-1 to TRBJ2-7; TRBD1 matches at 10 bases. V lost 0 bases to trimming and J lost 7 bases; unmatched junction nucleotides: 9. The CDR3 runs to 15 residues. In germline, CDR1 is DFQATT, CDR2 SNEGSKA (reference sequence).

This CDR3 is CASSQIETSGQYF. Written as DNA, the CDR3 is TGTGCCAGCAGCCAAATCGAGACATCTGGGCAGTATTTT. The V call is TRBV4-2, the J call TRBJ2-3; D gene ambiguous. Trimming took off 2 bases at V and 11 bases at J, with 14 bases between the two ends. The germline gives CDR1 LGHNA, CDR2 YNFKEQ. CDR3 size: 13 residues.

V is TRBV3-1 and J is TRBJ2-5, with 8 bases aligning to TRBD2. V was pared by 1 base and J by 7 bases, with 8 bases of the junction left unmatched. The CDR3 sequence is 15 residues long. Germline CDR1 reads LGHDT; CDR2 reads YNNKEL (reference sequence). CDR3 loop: CASSQVGGAVGTQYF. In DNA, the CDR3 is TGTGCCAGCAGCCAAGTCGGGGGGGCCGTTGGGACCCAGTACTTC.

The CDR3 region has the DNA TGCAGTGCTAGAGATTCACAGGGGTCCTACAATGAGCAGTTCTTC. Translation gives CSARDSQGSYNEQFF. The chain joins TRBV20-1 to TRBJ2-1; 7 positions match TRBD1. Germline V gene lookup returns CDR1 DFQATT and CDR2 SNEGSKA (reference sequence). The CDR3 contains 15 residues. V dropped 0 bases and J dropped 1; count of bases not matched to a gene: 3.

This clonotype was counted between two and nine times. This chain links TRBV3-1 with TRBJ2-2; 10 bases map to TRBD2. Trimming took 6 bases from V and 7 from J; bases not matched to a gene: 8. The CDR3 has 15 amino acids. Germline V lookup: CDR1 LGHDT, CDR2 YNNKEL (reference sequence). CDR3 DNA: TGTGCCAGCAGACTTACTAGCGGGAATGGCGGGGAGCTGTTTTTT. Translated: CASRLTSGNGGELFF.

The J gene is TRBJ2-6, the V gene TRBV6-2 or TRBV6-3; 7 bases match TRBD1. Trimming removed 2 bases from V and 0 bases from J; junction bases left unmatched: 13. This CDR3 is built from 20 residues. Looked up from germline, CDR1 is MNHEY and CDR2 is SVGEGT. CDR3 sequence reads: CASSYDPGQTKNSGANVLTF. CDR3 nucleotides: TGTGCCAGCAGTTACGATCCGGGACAGACGAAGAACTCTGGGGCCAACGTCCTGACTTTC.

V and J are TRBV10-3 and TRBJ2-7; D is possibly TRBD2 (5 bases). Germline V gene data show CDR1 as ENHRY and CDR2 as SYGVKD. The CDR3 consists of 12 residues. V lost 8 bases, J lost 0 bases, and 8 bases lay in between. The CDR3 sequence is CAISRDSYEQYF. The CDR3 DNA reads TGTGCCATCTCGAGGGACTCCTACGAGCAGTACTTC.

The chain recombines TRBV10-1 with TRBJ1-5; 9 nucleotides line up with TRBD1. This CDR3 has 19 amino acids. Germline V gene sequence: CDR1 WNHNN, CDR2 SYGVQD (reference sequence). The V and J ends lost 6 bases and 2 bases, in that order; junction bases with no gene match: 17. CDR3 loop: CASSRSSRDRVFGNQPQHF. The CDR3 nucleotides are TGCGCCAGCAGCAGATCCTCCCGGGACAGGGTTTTCGGCAATCAGCCCCAGCATTTT.

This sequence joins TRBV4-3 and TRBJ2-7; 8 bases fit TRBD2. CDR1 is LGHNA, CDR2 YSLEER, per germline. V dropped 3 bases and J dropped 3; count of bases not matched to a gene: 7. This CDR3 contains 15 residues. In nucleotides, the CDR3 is TGCGCCAGCAGCCAGTCTTTAGCGGGATACTACGAGCAGTACTTC. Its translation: CASSQSLAGYYEQYF.

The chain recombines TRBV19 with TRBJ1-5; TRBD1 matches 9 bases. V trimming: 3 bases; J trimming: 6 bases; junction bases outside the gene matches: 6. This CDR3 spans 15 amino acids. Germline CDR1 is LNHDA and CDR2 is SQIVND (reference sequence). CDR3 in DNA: TGTGCCAGTAGTATTGGGACAGGGAGAAGTCAGCCCCAGCATTTT. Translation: CASSIGTGRSQPQHF.

For the CDR3, the DNA is TGTGCCAGCAGTGTCCTTCGGCTAGCGGGATCCACAGATACGCAGTATTTT. Protein: CASSVLRLAGSTDTQYF. This chain connects TRBV27 to TRBJ2-3, with 9 bases lining up with TRBD2. Losses at the gene ends were 5 bases for V and 2 bases for J; bases not matched to a gene: 11. Looked up from germline, CDR1 is MNHEY and CDR2 is SMNVEV (reference sequence). The CDR3 sequence is 17 residues long.

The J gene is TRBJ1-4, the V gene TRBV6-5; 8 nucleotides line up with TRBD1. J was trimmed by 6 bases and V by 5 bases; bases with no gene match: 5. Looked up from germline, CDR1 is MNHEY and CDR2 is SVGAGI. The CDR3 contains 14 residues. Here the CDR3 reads CASSNRGRDEKLFF. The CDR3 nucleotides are TGTGCCAGCAGTAACAGGGGGAGAGATGAAAAACTGTTTTTT.

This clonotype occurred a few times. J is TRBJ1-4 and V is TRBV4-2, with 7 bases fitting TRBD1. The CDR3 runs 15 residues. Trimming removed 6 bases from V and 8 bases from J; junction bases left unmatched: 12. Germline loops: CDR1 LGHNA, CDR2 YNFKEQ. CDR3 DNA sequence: TGTGCCAGCAGTACCGAACAGGGGCCGAGGGAAAAACTGTTTTTT. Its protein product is CASSTEQGPREKLFF.